These T cell receptor beta chains were read from a single sample in a study of radiotherapy plus CTLA-4 blockade in lung cancer. Only in-frame clones appear in the TCRdb table, and some are missing; sequencing was by immunoSEQ multiplex PCR. The sample consists of tens of thousands of clones, approximately 80% of them appearing once. The sample was peripheral blood, taken from a patient treated with radiotherapy plus ipilimumab. These receptors originate from a human donor with non-small cell lung cancer who had stable disease on radiotherapy plus ipilimumab. CDR3s include the opening cysteine and the closing phenylalanine or tryptophan. Fields, in order: V gene, clone size, J gene, D gene, CDR3 DNA, CDR3 protein. The D gene is left open where the match is weak. The listing skips clone size in some rows; elsewhere it reads once, few, many or a size class.

v_gene: TRBV28
abundance: once
j_gene: TRBJ2-1
d_gene: TRBD1
CDR3nt: TGTGCCACTGGTGGGGGGGACAGGGGATACCGGTTCTTC
CDR3aa: CATGGGDRGYRFF

v_gene: TRBV5-4
abundance: NA
j_gene: TRBJ1-2
d_gene: TRBD1
CDR3nt: TGTGCCAGCAGCTTCCAGGGGGCGGCTAACTATGGCTACACCTTC
CDR3aa: CASSFQGAANYGYTF

v_gene: TRBV30
abundance: NA
j_gene: TRBJ1-2
d_gene: TRBD1
CDR3nt: TGTGCCTGGAGACTAGACAGGGGGCTGTTTGGCTACACCTTC
CDR3aa: CAWRLDRGLFGYTF

v_gene: TRBV5-5
abundance: NA
j_gene: TRBJ1-3
d_gene: NA
CDR3nt: TGTGCCAGCAGCCCGCGGGGAGTGGCTGGAAACACCATATATTTT
CDR3aa: CASSPRGVAGNTIYF

v_gene: TRBV27
abundance: NA
j_gene: TRBJ1-2
d_gene: NA
CDR3nt: TGTGCCAGCAGTTTATTCAGGGGAGGATACGAGGGCTACACCTTC
CDR3aa: CASSLFRGGYEGYTF

v_gene: TRBV27
abundance: few
j_gene: TRBJ1-1
d_gene: NA
CDR3nt: TGTGCCAGCAGTTTAACGGGGACTGAAGCTTTCTTT
CDR3aa: CASSLTGTEAFF

v_gene: TRBV7-9
abundance: once
j_gene: TRBJ1-3
d_gene: TRBD1
CDR3nt: TGTGCCAGCAGAAGCCGACAGGGGTTTGGAAACACCATATATTTT
CDR3aa: CASRSRQGFGNTIYF

v_gene: TRBV6-1
abundance: once
j_gene: TRBJ2-2
d_gene: NA
CDR3nt: TGTGCCAGCAGTGAAATCTACAACCCAAACACCGGGGAGCTGTTTTTT
CDR3aa: CASSEIYNPNTGELFF

v_gene: TRBV6-1
abundance: NA
j_gene: TRBJ1-2
d_gene: TRBD1
CDR3nt: TGTGCCAGCAGTGAAACAGGGGACGGTGGCTACACCTTC
CDR3aa: CASSETGDGGYTF

v_gene: TRBV12-5
abundance: NA
j_gene: TRBJ1-4
d_gene: NA
CDR3nt: TGTGCTAGTGGTTTGGACAGTGAGGGTGAAAAACTGTTTTTT
CDR3aa: CASGLDSEGEKLFF

v_gene: TRBV9
abundance: NA
j_gene: TRBJ1-2
d_gene: TRBD1
CDR3nt: TGTGCCAGCAGCACCGGACAGGGCCTTTATGGCTACACCTTC
CDR3aa: CASSTGQGLYGYTF

v_gene: TRBV7-6
abundance: NA
j_gene: TRBJ1-5
d_gene: NA
CDR3nt: TGTGCCAGCAGCCGGGGAAGCAATCAGCCCCAGCATTTT
CDR3aa: CASSRGSNQPQHF

v_gene: TRBV5-8
abundance: NA
j_gene: TRBJ2-5
d_gene: NA
CDR3nt: TGTGCCAGCAGCTTAAGGGGCAAGACCCAGTACTTC
CDR3aa: CASSLRGKTQYF

v_gene: TRBV15
abundance: NA
j_gene: TRBJ1-2
d_gene: NA
CDR3nt: TGTGCCACCAGCAGAGATCCCGCAGCCCTAAGTGACTACACCTTC
CDR3aa: CATSRDPAALSDYTF

v_gene: TRBV10-3
abundance: NA
j_gene: TRBJ1-2
d_gene: NA
CDR3nt: TGTGCCATCAGTGAAGGACTCGAGGGCTATGGCTACACCTTC
CDR3aa: CAISEGLEGYGYTF

v_gene: TRBV7-3
abundance: few
j_gene: TRBJ1-2
d_gene: NA
CDR3nt: TGTGCCAGCAGCTTAGGCGGGCTGGGGGGCTACACCTTC
CDR3aa: CASSLGGLGGYTF

v_gene: TRBV6-5
abundance: NA
j_gene: TRBJ1-6
d_gene: NA
CDR3nt: TGTGCCAGCATGAAGGGAGGACAAGAGAATTCACCCCTCCACTTT
CDR3aa: CASMKGGQENSPLHF

v_gene: TRBV30
abundance: NA
j_gene: TRBJ1-4
d_gene: NA
CDR3nt: TGTGCCTGGAGTGTACTCCAAAATGGGGAACTGTTTTTT
CDR3aa: CAWSVLQNGELFF

v_gene: TRBV4-3
abundance: NA
j_gene: TRBJ1-2
d_gene: NA
CDR3nt: TGCGCCAGCAGCCACTTCAGCGGGCATGGCTACACCTTC
CDR3aa: CASSHFSGHGYTF

v_gene: TRBV7-2
abundance: NA
j_gene: TRBJ1-6
d_gene: NA
CDR3nt: TGTGCCAGCAGCTTCCTGCAAGGGGGCTCCTATAATTCACCCCTCCACTTT
CDR3aa: CASSFLQGGSYNSPLHF

v_gene: TRBV7-2
abundance: NA
j_gene: TRBJ2-1
d_gene: TRBD2
CDR3nt: TGTGCCAGCAGTATAGCGGGGGGGCCCTACAATGAGCAGTTCTTC
CDR3aa: CASSIAGGPYNEQFF

v_gene: TRBV9
abundance: few
j_gene: TRBJ2-7
d_gene: NA
CDR3nt: TGTGCCAGCAGCGTAACCTCAGGGGTTAGTTACGAGCAGTACTTC
CDR3aa: CASSVTSGVSYEQYF

v_gene: TRBV10-3
abundance: NA
j_gene: TRBJ1-5
d_gene: NA
CDR3nt: TGTGCCATCAGTGAGGAGGGGGTTCAGCCCCAGCATTTT
CDR3aa: CAISEEGVQPQHF

v_gene: TRBV19
abundance: NA
j_gene: TRBJ2-6
d_gene: NA
CDR3nt: TGTGCCAGTAGGGTCGGGACCGGGGCCAACGTCCTGACTTTC
CDR3aa: CASRVGTGANVLTF

v_gene: TRBV19
abundance: once
j_gene: TRBJ2-2
d_gene: TRBD1
CDR3nt: TGTGCCAGCCGGGACAGGGCAATAAACACCGGGGAGCTGCTTTTT
CDR3aa: CASRDRAINTGELLF

v_gene: TRBV14
abundance: NA
j_gene: TRBJ1-6
d_gene: TRBD1
CDR3nt: TGTGCCAGCAGCCTAACAGGGGATTTTGTCAATTCACCCCTCCACTTT
CDR3aa: CASSLTGDFVNSPLHF

v_gene: TRBV2
abundance: NA
j_gene: TRBJ1-4
d_gene: NA
CDR3nt: TGTGCCAGCAGTCTACAGGGACCTAATGAAAAACTGTTTTTT
CDR3aa: CASSLQGPNEKLFF

v_gene: TRBV5-1
abundance: NA
j_gene: TRBJ1-2
d_gene: TRBD1
CDR3nt: TGCGCCAGCAGCTTGGGGACAGGGGAGGATGGCTACACCTTC
CDR3aa: CASSLGTGEDGYTF

v_gene: TRBV5-1
abundance: NA
j_gene: TRBJ1-1
d_gene: NA
CDR3nt: TGCGCCAGCAGCTTGGGGTCCAGGGGACACACTGAAGCTTTCTTT
CDR3aa: CASSLGSRGHTEAFF

v_gene: TRBV6-1
abundance: NA
j_gene: TRBJ2-3
d_gene: TRBD1
CDR3nt: TGTGCCAGCAGGCCCGCCGGGACAGGGCAGGATACGCAGTATTTT
CDR3aa: CASRPAGTGQDTQYF

v_gene: TRBV6-1
abundance: NA
j_gene: TRBJ2-3
d_gene: TRBD1
CDR3nt: TGTGCCAGCAGTGAACTCCCGGGACAGGACACAGATACGCAGTATTTT
CDR3aa: CASSELPGQDTDTQYF

v_gene: TRBV7-8
abundance: NA
j_gene: TRBJ1-2
d_gene: NA
CDR3nt: TGTGCCAGCAGCTCCCGGAATGGCTACACCTTC
CDR3aa: CASSSRNGYTF

v_gene: TRBV5-4
abundance: NA
j_gene: TRBJ2-7
d_gene: NA
CDR3nt: TGTGCCAGCAGCTTGGGGGGTCAGGGTAGCCACGAGCAGTACTTC
CDR3aa: CASSLGGQGSHEQYF

v_gene: TRBV15
abundance: NA
j_gene: TRBJ2-5
d_gene: TRBD1
CDR3nt: TGTGCCACCAGCAGTGACCGGACAGGGGGCAGTGGAGAGACCCAGTACTTC
CDR3aa: CATSSDRTGGSGETQYF

v_gene: TRBV10-1
abundance: NA
j_gene: TRBJ1-2
d_gene: TRBD1
CDR3nt: TGCGCCAGCAGTGACGGACAGGGGTCAACTGGCTACACCTTC
CDR3aa: CASSDGQGSTGYTF

v_gene: TRBV10-3
abundance: NA
j_gene: TRBJ1-5
d_gene: NA
CDR3nt: TGTGCCATCAGTGAGGGGGAGAATCAGCCCCAGCATTTT
CDR3aa: CAISEGENQPQHF

v_gene: TRBV7-9
abundance: NA
j_gene: TRBJ1-1
d_gene: NA
CDR3nt: TGTGCCAGCAGCCTCGACCTTTGGACGGCGAACACTGAAGCTTTCTTT
CDR3aa: CASSLDLWTANTEAFF

v_gene: TRBV6-1
abundance: few
j_gene: TRBJ2-1
d_gene: TRBD2
CDR3nt: TGTGCCACCGACCCACGGTTGGCGGGGAGGGATGAGCAGTTCTTC
CDR3aa: CATDPRLAGRDEQFF

v_gene: TRBV6-5
abundance: few
j_gene: TRBJ2-7
d_gene: NA
CDR3nt: TGTGCCAGCAGTTTGGGTGTGGGGGCGGGGGTTGACGAGCAGTACTTC
CDR3aa: CASSLGVGAGVDEQYF

v_gene: TRBV4-3
abundance: NA
j_gene: TRBJ2-2
d_gene: NA
CDR3nt: TGCGCCAGCAGCCAAGAATCTTGGGGTGGCACCGGGGAGCTGTTTTTT
CDR3aa: CASSQESWGGTGELFF

v_gene: TRBV11-2
abundance: NA
j_gene: TRBJ1-5
d_gene: NA
CDR3nt: TGTGCCAGCAGCTTAGTAGCCAGGAGGCAGCCCCAGCATTTT
CDR3aa: CASSLVARRQPQHF

v_gene: TRBV9
abundance: NA
j_gene: TRBJ2-2
d_gene: NA
CDR3nt: TGTGCCAGCAGCGTAGAAGGGAGGAACACCGGGGAGCTGTTTTTT
CDR3aa: CASSVEGRNTGELFF

v_gene: TRBV27
abundance: NA
j_gene: TRBJ1-4
d_gene: TRBD1
CDR3nt: TGTGCCAGCAGACTCCTCGGCACAGGGGGCTCCGGGAAACTGTTTTTT
CDR3aa: CASRLLGTGGSGKLFF

v_gene: TRBV6-5
abundance: NA
j_gene: TRBJ1-1
d_gene: TRBD1
CDR3nt: TGTGCCAGCAGAAACGCCGGACAGGGGACTGAAGCTTTCTTT
CDR3aa: CASRNAGQGTEAFF

v_gene: TRBV4-1
abundance: NA
j_gene: TRBJ2-1
d_gene: NA
CDR3nt: TGCGCCAGCAGCCAAGGTGGGGCGGATCTTTATGAGCAGTTCTTC
CDR3aa: CASSQGGADLYEQFF

v_gene: TRBV19
abundance: NA
j_gene: TRBJ1-1
d_gene: TRBD1
CDR3nt: TGTGCCAGTATTCCAAGGGGGCCGACAGGGTACACTGAAGCTTTCTTT
CDR3aa: CASIPRGPTGYTEAFF

v_gene: TRBV7-7
abundance: NA
j_gene: TRBJ1-1
d_gene: NA
CDR3nt: TGTGCCAGCAGCTTGGACACATACACTGAAGCTTTCTTT
CDR3aa: CASSLDTYTEAFF

v_gene: TRBV11-3
abundance: NA
j_gene: TRBJ2-1
d_gene: NA
CDR3nt: TGTGCCAGCAGCTCTGCCAGGAATGAGCAGTTCTTC
CDR3aa: CASSSARNEQFF

v_gene: TRBV5-4
abundance: few
j_gene: TRBJ1-1
d_gene: NA
CDR3nt: TGTGCCAGCAGCTTGGACCGTAGGAACACTGAAGCTTTCTTT
CDR3aa: CASSLDRRNTEAFF

v_gene: TRBV6-1
abundance: few
j_gene: TRBJ1-1
d_gene: TRBD1
CDR3nt: TGTGCCAGCAGTGATAGGACAGGGGGGAACACTGAAGCTTTCTTT
CDR3aa: CASSDRTGGNTEAFF

v_gene: TRBV5-1
abundance: large
j_gene: TRBJ1-1
d_gene: TRBD1
CDR3nt: TGCGCCAGCAGCTTGGTTGCAGGGGGGACTAACACTGAAGCTTTCTTT
CDR3aa: CASSLVAGGTNTEAFF

v_gene: TRBV11-2
abundance: NA
j_gene: TRBJ2-7
d_gene: NA
CDR3nt: TGTGCCAGCAGTCCAAACAGGGTCAGCGAGCAGTACTTC
CDR3aa: CASSPNRVSEQYF

v_gene: TRBV4-3
abundance: NA
j_gene: TRBJ2-3
d_gene: NA
CDR3nt: TGCGCCAGCAGCCAAGGGGGGGACAACCTCGGCGATACGCAGTATTTT
CDR3aa: CASSQGGDNLGDTQYF

v_gene: TRBV5-5
abundance: NA
j_gene: TRBJ1-5
d_gene: NA
CDR3nt: TGTGCCAGCAGGTCCAGGGATGGGAGCAATCAGCCCCAGCATTTT
CDR3aa: CASRSRDGSNQPQHF

v_gene: TRBV5-6
abundance: NA
j_gene: TRBJ2-5
d_gene: NA
CDR3nt: TGTGCCAGCAGCTTTGGGGAGACCGCGTACCAAGAGACCCAGTACTTC
CDR3aa: CASSFGETAYQETQYF

v_gene: TRBV10-1
abundance: NA
j_gene: TRBJ1-4
d_gene: TRBD1
CDR3nt: TGCGCCAGCAGTGAGGCGGGATCCGGGACAGGGCGTGAAAAACTGTTTTTT
CDR3aa: CASSEAGSGTGREKLFF

v_gene: TRBV5-1
abundance: NA
j_gene: TRBJ1-1
d_gene: NA
CDR3nt: TGCGCCAGCAGCTCGGGGGAGGGGTGGGCTATTTTCCACACTGAAGCTTTCTTT
CDR3aa: CASSSGEGWAIFHTEAFF

v_gene: TRBV6-1
abundance: few
j_gene: TRBJ1-5
d_gene: NA
CDR3nt: TGTGCCAGCAGTGAAGAGAAGGGGTACAATCAGCCCCAGCATTTT
CDR3aa: CASSEEKGYNQPQHF

v_gene: TRBV27
abundance: few
j_gene: TRBJ1-2
d_gene: NA
CDR3nt: TGTGCCAGCAGTTCCTACAGGGACGGGGATGGCTACACCTTC
CDR3aa: CASSSYRDGDGYTF

v_gene: TRBV28
abundance: NA
j_gene: TRBJ1-6
d_gene: TRBD1
CDR3nt: TGTGCCAGCAGCTCCAGGGGACAGGGATACTCACCCCTCCACTTT
CDR3aa: CASSSRGQGYSPLHF